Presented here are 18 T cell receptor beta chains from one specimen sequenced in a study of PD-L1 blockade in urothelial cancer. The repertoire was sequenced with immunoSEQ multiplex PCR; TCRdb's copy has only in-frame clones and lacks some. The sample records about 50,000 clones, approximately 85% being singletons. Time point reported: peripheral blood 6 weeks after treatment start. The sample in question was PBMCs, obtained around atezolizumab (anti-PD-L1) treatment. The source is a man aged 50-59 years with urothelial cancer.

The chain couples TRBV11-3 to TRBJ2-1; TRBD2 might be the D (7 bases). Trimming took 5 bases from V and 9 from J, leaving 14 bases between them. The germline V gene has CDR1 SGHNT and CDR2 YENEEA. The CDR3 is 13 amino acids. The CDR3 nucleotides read TGTGCCAGCAGCACCACTAGGGGGGGTGAGCAGTTCTTC. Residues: CASSTTRGGEQFF.

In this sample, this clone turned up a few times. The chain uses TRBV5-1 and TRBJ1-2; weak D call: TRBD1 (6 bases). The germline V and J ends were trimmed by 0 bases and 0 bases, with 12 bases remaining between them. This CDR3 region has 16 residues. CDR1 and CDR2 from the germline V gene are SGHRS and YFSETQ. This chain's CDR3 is CASSLGQVRTNYGYTF. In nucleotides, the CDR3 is TGCGCCAGCAGCTTGGGACAGGTTCGAACTAACTATGGCTACACCTTC.

The CDR3 coding sequence is TGTGCCAGCAGCTTTGGGGGGGGTGGCTACACCTTC. This gives the protein CASSFGGGGYTF. This rearrangement joins TRBV11-2 to TRBJ1-2; perhaps TRBD1 as D (5 bases). Trimming pared 3 bases from V and 7 bases from J, leaving 9 bases between. Germline V CDR1 and CDR2: SGHAT, FQNNGV. The CDR3 is 12 amino acids.

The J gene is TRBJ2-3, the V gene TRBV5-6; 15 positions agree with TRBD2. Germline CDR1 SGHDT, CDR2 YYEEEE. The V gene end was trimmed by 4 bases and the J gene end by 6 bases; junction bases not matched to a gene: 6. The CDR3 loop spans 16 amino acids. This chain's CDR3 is CASSPRTSGRVDTQYF. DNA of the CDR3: TGTGCCAGCAGCCCCCGGACTAGCGGGAGGGTTGATACGCAGTATTTT.

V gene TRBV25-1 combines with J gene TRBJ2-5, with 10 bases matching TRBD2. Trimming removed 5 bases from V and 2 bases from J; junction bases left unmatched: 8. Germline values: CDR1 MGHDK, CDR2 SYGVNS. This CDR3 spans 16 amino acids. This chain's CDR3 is CASSNKRGGKQETQYF. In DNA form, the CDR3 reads TGTGCCAGCAGTAACAAGCGGGGGGGGAAACAAGAGACCCAGTACTTC.

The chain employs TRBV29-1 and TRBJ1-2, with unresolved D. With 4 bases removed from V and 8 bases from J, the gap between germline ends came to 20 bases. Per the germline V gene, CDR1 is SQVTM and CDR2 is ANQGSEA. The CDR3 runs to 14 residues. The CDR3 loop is CSVGGSLPNVGYTF. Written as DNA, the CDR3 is TGCAGCGTTGGAGGGTCCCTACCAAATGTAGGCTACACCTTC.

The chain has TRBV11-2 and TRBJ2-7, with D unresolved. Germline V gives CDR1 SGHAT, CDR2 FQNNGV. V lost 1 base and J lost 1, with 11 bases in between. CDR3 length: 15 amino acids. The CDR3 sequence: CASSLGEQPSYEQYF. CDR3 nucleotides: TGTGCCAGCAGCTTAGGTGAACAGCCTTCCTACGAGCAGTACTTC.

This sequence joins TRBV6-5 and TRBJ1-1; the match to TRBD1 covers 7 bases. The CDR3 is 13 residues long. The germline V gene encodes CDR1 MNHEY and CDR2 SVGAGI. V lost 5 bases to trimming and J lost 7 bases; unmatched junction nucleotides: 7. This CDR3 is CASSKPGTVEAFF. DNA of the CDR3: TGTGCCAGCAGTAAGCCCGGGACAGTTGAAGCTTTCTTT.

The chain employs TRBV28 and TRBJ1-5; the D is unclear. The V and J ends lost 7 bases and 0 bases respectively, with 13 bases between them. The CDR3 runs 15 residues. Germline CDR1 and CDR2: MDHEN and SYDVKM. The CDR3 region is CASTPRGFSNQPQHF. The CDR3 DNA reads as TGTGCCAGCACCCCCCGGGGTTTTAGCAATCAGCCCCAGCATTTT.

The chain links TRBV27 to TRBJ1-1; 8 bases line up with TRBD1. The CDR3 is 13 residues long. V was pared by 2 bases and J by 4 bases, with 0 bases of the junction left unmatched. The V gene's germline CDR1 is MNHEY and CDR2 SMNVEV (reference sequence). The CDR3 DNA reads TGTGCCAGCAGTTTAACAGGGGGCACTGAAGCTTTCTTT. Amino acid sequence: CASSLTGGTEAFF.

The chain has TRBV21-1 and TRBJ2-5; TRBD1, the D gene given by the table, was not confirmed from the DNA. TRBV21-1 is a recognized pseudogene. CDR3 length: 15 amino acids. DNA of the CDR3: TGTGCCAGCAGCGTCCGGGACAGGGAAAGGGAGACCCAGTACTTC. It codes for CASSVRDRERETQYF.

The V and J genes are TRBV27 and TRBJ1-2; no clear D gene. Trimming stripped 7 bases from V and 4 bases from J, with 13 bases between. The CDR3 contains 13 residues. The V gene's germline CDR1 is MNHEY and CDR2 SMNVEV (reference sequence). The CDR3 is CASTKERGYGYTF. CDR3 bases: TGTGCCAGCACAAAGGAACGGGGCTATGGCTACACCTTC.

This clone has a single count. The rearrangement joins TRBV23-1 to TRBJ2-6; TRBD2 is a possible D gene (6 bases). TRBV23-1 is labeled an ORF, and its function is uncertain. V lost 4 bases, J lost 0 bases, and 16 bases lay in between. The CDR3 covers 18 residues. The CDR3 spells CASSRPRDLSSGANVLTF. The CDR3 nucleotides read TGCGCCAGCAGTCGGCCACGGGACTTAAGCTCTGGGGCCAACGTCCTGACTTTC.

The CDR3 DNA follows: TGTGCCAGCAGTGATAGCAGGGCCCTTGGCTACACCTTC. It specifies CASSDSRALGYTF. The chain recombines TRBV6-1 with TRBJ1-2, with D tentatively TRBD1 (5 bases). With 3 bases removed from V and 7 bases from J, the gap between germline ends came to 12 bases. CDR3 length: 13 amino acids. CDR1 MNHNS and CDR2 SASEGT come from the germline V gene.

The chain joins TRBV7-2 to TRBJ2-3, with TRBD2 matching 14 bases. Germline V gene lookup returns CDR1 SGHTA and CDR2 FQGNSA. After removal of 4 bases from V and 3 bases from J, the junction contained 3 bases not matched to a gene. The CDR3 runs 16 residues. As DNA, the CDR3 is TGTGCCAGCAGCTCGACTAGCGGGGGGGGAACAGATACGCAGTATTTT. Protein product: CASSSTSGGGTDTQYF. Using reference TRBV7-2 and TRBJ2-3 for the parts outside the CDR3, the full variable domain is GAGVSQSPSNKVTEKGKDVELRCDPISGHTALYWYRQSLGQGLEFLIYFQGNSAPDKSGLPSDRFSAERTGGSVSTLTIQRTQQEDSAVYLCASSSTSGGGTDTQYFGPGTRLTVL.

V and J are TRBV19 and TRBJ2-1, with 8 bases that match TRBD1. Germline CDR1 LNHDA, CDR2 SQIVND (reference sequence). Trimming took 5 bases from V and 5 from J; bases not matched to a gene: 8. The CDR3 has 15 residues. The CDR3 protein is CASSFRTGSNNEQFF. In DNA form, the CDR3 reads TGTGCCAGTAGTTTCCGGACAGGGTCGAACAATGAGCAGTTCTTC.

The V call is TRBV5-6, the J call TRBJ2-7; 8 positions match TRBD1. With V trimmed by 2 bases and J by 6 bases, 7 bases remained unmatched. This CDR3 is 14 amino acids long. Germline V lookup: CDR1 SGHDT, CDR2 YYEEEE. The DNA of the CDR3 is TGTGCCAGCAGCTTTGGCAGGGGGCGGGCCGAGCAGTACTTC. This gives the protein CASSFGRGRAEQYF.

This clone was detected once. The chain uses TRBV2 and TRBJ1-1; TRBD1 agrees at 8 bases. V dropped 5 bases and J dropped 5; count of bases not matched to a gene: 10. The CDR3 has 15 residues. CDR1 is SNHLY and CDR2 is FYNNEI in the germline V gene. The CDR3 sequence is CASSPGTGFETEAFF. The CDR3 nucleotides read TGTGCCAGCAGTCCGGGGACAGGTTTTGAAACTGAAGCTTTCTTT.